This TCR beta chain was sequenced for a study of T cells after posttransplantation cyclophosphamide. Profiled with immunoSEQ multiplex PCR; TCRdb holds only in-frame clones, not every one. The data hold 3,300 or so clones, with around 78% observed a single time. The related graft donor's blood sample was taken on the day of bone marrow donation. Sequencing was performed on memory CD8+ T cells sorted from blood. This TCR was recovered from a woman between 55 and 75 years old in good health, CMV-negative, and a related stem cell transplant donor.

As DNA, the CDR3 is TGTGCCAGCAGCTTGGGGGCCAACACCGGGGAGCTGTTTTTT. This translates into CASSLGANTGELFF. V usage is TRBV5-6 and J usage is TRBJ2-2; D gene uncertain. V dropped 0 bases and J dropped 2 bases, with 5 bases sitting between them. The CDR3 has 14 residues. Germline CDR1 SGHDT, CDR2 YYEEEE.